The source of this T cell receptor beta chain is a study of blood T cell repertoires in COVID-19. V lost 4 bases, J lost 0 bases, and 10 bases stayed unmatched. Germline values: CDR1 SGHRS, CDR2 YFSETQ. This CDR3 comprises 17 residues. In the study's own analysis: Scientists estimated how many nucleated cells there were by amplifying reference gene primers. Clones were sequenced by immunoSEQ multiplex PCR, and TCRdb holds only the in-frame ones, with some missing. V, J and clone size are taken as reported in that table, and D and trimming were inferred from the DNA itself. Altogether some 400,000 clones are present, approximately 87% being singletons, with the ten largest covering about 2.5%.

The chain uses TRBV5-1 and TRBJ2-3; the match to TRBD2 covers 8 bases. Sequencing was done on a sample of peripheral blood. The source is a woman in her sixties with COVID-19, enrolled during active disease. CDR3 nucleotides: TGCGCCAGCAGCCAGTCCCCGGGGGGGCTTAGCACAGATACGCAGTATTTT. Protein: CASSQSPGGLSTDTQYF.